This T cell receptor beta chain was identified in a study of T-cell reconstitution after alpha-beta-depleted transplantation in children. This clonotype was seen ten or more times. The TCRbeta library was prepared with unique molecular identifiers. TCRdb passed the PCR reads through MiXCR, listing each CDR3 protein once. The profile shows fewer than 500,000 distinct CDR3 sequences, 43% of them singletons. The V and J ends lost 1 base and 4 bases, in that order; junction bases with no gene match: 10. Germline V gene data show CDR1 as DFQATT and CDR2 as SNEGSKA (reference sequence). The CDR3 consists of 16 residues.

The sample here was PBMCs, taken before TCRalphabeta/CD19-depleted stem cell transplant. The chain links TRBV20-1 to TRBJ2-7, with 10 bases that match TRBD1. The sequence was collected from a girl aged 2 to 9 with aplastic anemia, due to receive a stem cell transplant. CDR3: CSARAQDRGVYYEQYF. The CDR3 coding sequence is TGCAGTGCTAGAGCTCAGGACAGGGGGGTTTATTACGAGCAGTACTTC.